This T cell receptor (beta chain) was recorded in a study of vaccination effects on CD4 cells after COVID-19. General study points: Common cold coronavirus cross-reactivity was shown by only 1 of 255 vaccine-induced clones in healthy vaccinees.

In the ViraFEST assay, antigen-specific CD4+ clonotypes were identified by expansion after peptide-pool stimulation. With more than 9 days of culture completed, CD4+ T cells were isolated. Trimming removed 4 bases at V and 13 bases at J, with 10 bases between. CDR3 length: 11 residues. Germline V lookup: CDR1 LGHDT, CDR2 YNNKEL (reference sequence). Profiled with immunoSEQ multiplex PCR; TCRdb holds only in-frame clones, not every one. The sample contains 50,000 to 65,000 clones, roughly 80% of which appear only once. In this sample, this clone turned up a few times. Its antigen is unidentified. This sequence was found in a human donor who received a COVID-19 vaccine. The input for sequencing was CD4+ T cells from PBMCs cultured with HCoV-229E spike peptides, taken before COVID-19 vaccination. The gene calls are TRBV3-1 (or the pseudogene TRBV3-2) and TRBJ2-2; no reliable D call. This CDR3 reads CASSRQGGLFF. CDR3 coding DNA: TGTGCCAGCAGCCGTCAAGGTGGGCTGTTTTTT.